This T cell receptor (beta chain) came from a study of cytomegalovirus exposure and HLA in healthy donors. Whole-study results and caveats: In the 120 validation repertoires, 94% of cluster scores exceeded 0, per a later analysis. As was reported, the classifier diagnosed cytomegalovirus status with high specificity and sensitivity. Investigators reported some 150 TCR beta chains as tied to cytomegalovirus.

About this clone: Its specificity is not known.

The donors were part of the validation cohort of around 110 subjects. That cohort was separate from the first cohort, which comprised about 730 subjects. Measured with immunoSEQ multiplex PCR; TCRdb has only the in-frame clones, and not every one. The sample shows just under 75,000 clones, 90% to 95% of them seen only once. Germline values: CDR1 GTSNPN, CDR2 SVGIG (reference sequence). J lost 6 bases, V lost 0 bases, and 18 bases had no gene match. There are 20 residues in the CDR3. The sequence derives from a woman aged 18-35 years in good health and CMV-seropositive. The J gene is TRBJ1-6, the V gene TRBV30; 9 nucleotides agree with TRBD1. The sample was PBMCs. The CDR3 region is CAWSVPPGGTGQVGNSPLHF. Here the CDR3 DNA reads TGTGCCTGGAGTGTACCCCCCGGTGGGACAGGGCAAGTGGGTAATTCACCCCTCCACTTT.